This TCR beta chain was profiled in a study of cytomegalovirus exposure and HLA in healthy donors. Study details: For the approximately 360 genotyped donors, about 81% fell within the Caucasian-associated ancestry cluster.

This CDR3 spans 15 amino acids. After removal of 6 bases from V and 10 bases from J, the junction contained 15 bases not matched to a gene. Germline V CDR1 and CDR2: SGHAT, FQNNGV. Primers: 60 Vbeta forward and 13 Jbeta reverse. The method was immunoSEQ multiplex PCR; TCRdb's version includes in-frame clones alone and lacks a portion of them. The table shows roughly 190,000 clones, with about 84% occurring only once. The sequenced sample was PBMCs. The sequence derives from a woman between 25 and 40 years old in good health and CMV-seropositive. This chain uses TRBV11-2 with TRBJ2-1; TRBD2 aligns across 7 bases. The CDR3 sequence is CASRVSGTTQGEQFF. The CDR3 DNA reads TGTGCCAGCAGAGTAAGCGGGACTACCCAAGGAGAGCAGTTCTTC.